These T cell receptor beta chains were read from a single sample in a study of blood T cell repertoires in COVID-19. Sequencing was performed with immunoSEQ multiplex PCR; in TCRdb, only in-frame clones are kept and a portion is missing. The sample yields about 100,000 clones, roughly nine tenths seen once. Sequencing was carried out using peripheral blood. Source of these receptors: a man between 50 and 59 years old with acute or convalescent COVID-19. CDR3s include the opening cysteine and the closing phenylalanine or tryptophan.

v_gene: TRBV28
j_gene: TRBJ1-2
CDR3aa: CASRKDRVNGYTF

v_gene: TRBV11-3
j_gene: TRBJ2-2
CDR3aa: CASSGDRARELFF

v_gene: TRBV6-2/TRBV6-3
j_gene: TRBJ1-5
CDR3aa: CASSYPTGPQHF

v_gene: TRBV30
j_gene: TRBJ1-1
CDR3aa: CAWSLGWQATEAFF

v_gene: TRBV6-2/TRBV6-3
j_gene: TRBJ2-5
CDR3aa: CASSYRFLAGGAQETQYF

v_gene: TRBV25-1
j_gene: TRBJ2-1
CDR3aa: CASSGLTSSHNEQFF

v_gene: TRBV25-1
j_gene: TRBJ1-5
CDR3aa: CASSNGGQQPQHF

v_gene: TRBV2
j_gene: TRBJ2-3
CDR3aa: CASSEVRAGGLVTDTQYF

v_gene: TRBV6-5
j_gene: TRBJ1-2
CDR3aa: CASSYSPTGDGYTF

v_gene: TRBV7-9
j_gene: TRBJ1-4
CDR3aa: CASSLSRATLNEKLFF

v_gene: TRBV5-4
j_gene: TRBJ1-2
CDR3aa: CASSRGQGYGYTF

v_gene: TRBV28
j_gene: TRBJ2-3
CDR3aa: CASSQVQGAYSTDTQYF

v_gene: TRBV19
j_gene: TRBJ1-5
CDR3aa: CASSPRGDQPQHF

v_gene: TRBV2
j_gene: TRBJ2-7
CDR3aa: CASETGTYEQYF

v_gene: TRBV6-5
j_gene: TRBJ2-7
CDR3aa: CASTGGGWEQYF